The 4 T cell receptor beta chains in this list originate from one sample, sequenced in a study of human T cells and chemical hapten exposure. TCRdb processed the RACE reads anew with MiXCR; each CDR3 protein has one entry. Of under 95,000 distinct CDR3 sequences in the sample, approximately 9% were seen once. Time point reported: healthy volunteer bleed at 2 weeks. Before extraction, the whole blood was not fractionated, and total RNA was taken from it. Sequenced input: whole blood. These receptors all come from a female donor in good health. Some clones in this sample may be carry-over from other donors' samples.

This clonotype was seen a handful of times. This chain uses TRBV29-1 with TRBJ2-7; no firm D call. CDR3 length equals 13 residues. Germline assignment: CDR1 SQVTM and CDR2 ANQGSEA. Trimming removed 7 bases from V and 0 bases from J, with 13 bases in between. The CDR3 sequence is CSAVSSVSYEQYF. As DNA, the CDR3 is TGCAGCGCTGTATCATCCGTCTCCTACGAGCAGTACTTC.

This clonotype was seen a few times. This sequence joins TRBV20-1 and TRBJ2-5; possibly TRBD1 or TRBD2 for D (5 bases each). The CDR3 sequence is 15 residues long. The V and J ends lost 3 bases and 2 bases respectively, with 16 bases between them. CDR1 DFQATT and CDR2 SNEGSKA come from the germline V gene (reference sequence). The CDR3 sequence is CSARDHGAGQETQYF. CDR3 nucleotide sequence: TGCAGTGCTAGGGACCACGGGGCAGGGCAAGAGACCCAGTACTTC.

This clonotype was seen only a few times. This chain joins TRBV27 and TRBJ2-7, with 9 nucleotides matching TRBD2. Germline V gene data show CDR1 as MNHEY and CDR2 as SMNVEV (reference sequence). The CDR3 is 15 residues long. Trimming removed 2 bases from V and 2 bases from J; junction bases left unmatched: 4. CDR3 DNA sequence: TGTGCCAGCAGTTTAAGTCCTAGCGGGGCCTACGAGCAGTACTTC. Translating gives CASSLSPSGAYEQYF.

J is TRBJ1-1 and V is TRBV12-3 or TRBV12-4; the D is unclear. With 6 bases removed from V and 7 bases from J, the gap between germline ends came to 15 bases. The CDR3 loop spans 13 amino acids. The chain's CDR3 is CASRLTFEGEAFF. The CDR3 DNA is TGTGCCAGCAGGTTGACATTCGAAGGTGAAGCTTTCTTT.